One and the same sample provided the 15 T cell receptor beta chains below, sequenced in a study of T-cell memory formation after mild COVID-19. TCRdb passed the 5' RACE reads through MiXCR, listing each CDR3 protein once. In the table there are 75,000 to 90,000 distinct CDR3 sequences, roughly 13% of which are singletons. Input material: PBMCs or a T cell subset sorted from them (not recorded which). Source of these receptors: an adult woman who had mild COVID-19 (a few samples of this study predate the infection). Cell type and time point are not known.

A few counts support this clonotype. V and J are TRBV12-5 and TRBJ2-3, with D unresolved. The V end lost 8 bases, the J end lost 0 bases, and 6 bases lay between the germline ends. CDR3 length: 12 amino acids. CDR1 is LGHNT, CDR2 FRNRAP, per germline. The CDR3 DNA follows: TGTGCTAGTTGTATAAGCACAGATACGCAGTATTTT. Its translation: CASCISTDTQYF. The whole variable domain, filled in from reference TRBV12-5 and TRBJ2-3, reads DARVTQTPRHKVTEMGQEVTMRCQPILGHNTVFWYRQTMMQGLELLAYFRNRAPLDDSGMPKDRFSAEMPDATLATLKIQPSEPRDSAVYFCASCISTDTQYFGPGTRLTVL.

The gene calls are TRBV29-1 and TRBJ1-1; 7 positions agree with TRBD1. Germline CDR1 reads SQVTM; CDR2 reads ANQGSEA. Trimming took 7 bases from V and 5 from J; bases not matched to a gene: 10. This CDR3 is 13 amino acids long. DNA for the CDR3: TGCAGCGGGGGGGACAGCGGACTAACTGAAGCTTTCTTT. Protein product: CSGGDSGLTEAFF.

This clonotype was seen a few times. The gene calls are TRBV29-1 and TRBJ2-5; TRBD1 aligns across 9 bases. The CDR3 covers 14 residues. J lost 4 bases, V lost 3 bases, and 6 bases had no gene match. Germline CDR1 is SQVTM and CDR2 is ANQGSEA. This chain's CDR3 is CSVDLQGATETQYF. As DNA, the CDR3 is TGCAGCGTTGACTTACAGGGGGCAACAGAGACCCAGTACTTC.

This clonotype was recorded many times. This rearrangement joins TRBV7-3 to TRBJ2-7; 12 bases fit TRBD2. This CDR3 has 15 residues. Germline CDR1 is SGHTA and CDR2 is FQGTGA. The V and J ends lost 5 bases and 5 bases, in that order; junction bases with no gene match: 7. Here the CDR3 DNA reads TGTGCCAGCAGCGAGGGACTAGCGGGTCCCAACGAGCAGTACTTC. Residues: CASSEGLAGPNEQYF.

The V and J genes are TRBV11-1 and TRBJ2-6, with 8 bases aligning to TRBD1. The germline V gene encodes CDR1 SGHAT and CDR2 FQDESV (reference sequence). J gave up 2 bases and V 3 bases, and 3 bases lay outside the gene matches. CDR3 length equals 16 residues. CDR3 coding DNA: TGTGCCAGCAGCTTCGCAGGGGGCCCTGGGGCCAACGTCCTGACTTTC. Translating it yields CASSFAGGPGANVLTF.

CDR3 protein: CSVVGPYNEQFF. CDR3 sequence (DNA): TGCAGCGTTGTGGGTCCCTACAATGAGCAGTTCTTC. This chain joins TRBV29-1 and TRBJ2-1, with D unclear. Germline CDR1 SQVTM, CDR2 ANQGSEA. The CDR3 is made up of 12 amino acids. V lost 4 bases and J lost 2, with 6 bases in between.

V and J are TRBV9 and TRBJ1-2, with D unresolved. Germline V gene sequence: CDR1 SGDLS, CDR2 YYNGEE. The V end lost 0 bases, the J end lost 4 bases, and 13 bases lay between the germline ends. This CDR3 has 15 residues. For the CDR3, the DNA is TGTGCCAGCAGCGTAGGCGGCCAGCCGAGCTATGGCTACACCTTC. Translated: CASSVGGQPSYGYTF.

This clonotype was observed many times. The V call is TRBV7-9, the J call TRBJ1-1; D uncertain. The CDR3 extends over 11 amino acids. The V gene's germline CDR1 is SEHNR and CDR2 FQNEAQ (reference sequence). V gave up 2 bases and J gave up 8 bases, with 6 bases separating them. The CDR3 DNA is TGTGCCAGCAGCTTAACGAGGGAAGCTTTCTTT. Translated, it gives CASSLTREAFF.

This clonotype came up many times. V usage is TRBV20-1 and J usage is TRBJ2-3; 9 bases line up with TRBD2. CDR3 size: 16 residues. The germline CDR1 and CDR2 sequences are DFQATT and SNEGSKA (reference sequence). V lost 1 base and J lost 2; bases outside the gene matches: 7. CDR3 in amino acids: CSARGLAVPITDTQYF. The CDR3, as DNA: TGCAGTGCTAGAGGACTAGCGGTGCCTATCACAGATACGCAGTATTTT.

This clonotype appeared a few times. CDR3 loop: CASTFPGDLGQYF. In DNA form, the CDR3 reads TGTGCCAGCACCTTCCCGGGGGATCTCGGGCAGTATTTT. The chain couples TRBV12-3 or TRBV12-4 to TRBJ2-3; possibly TRBD2 for D (6 bases). The V gene lost 7 bases and the J gene lost 11 bases, with 19 bases spanning the gap. This CDR3 has 13 residues.

This chain joins TRBV25-1 and TRBJ2-3; TRBD1 matches 10 bases. With 3 bases clipped from V and 1 base from J, the junction kept 7 bases outside the gene matches. Germline assignment: CDR1 MGHDK and CDR2 SYGVNS. The CDR3 extends over 17 amino acids. CDR3 in amino acids: CASSDWTGGIGTDTQYF. The CDR3 DNA reads as TGTGCCAGCAGTGACTGGACAGGGGGGATTGGCACAGATACGCAGTATTTT. The variable domain in full, with the rest retrieved from reference TRBV25-1 and TRBJ2-3, is EADIYQTPRYLVIGTGKKITLECSQTMGHDKMYWYQQDPGMELHLIHYSYGVNSTEKGDLSSESTVSRIRTEHFPLTLESARPSHTSQYLCASSDWTGGIGTDTQYFGPGTRLTVL.

This clonotype was seen a few times. The V call is TRBV7-3, the J call TRBJ2-3, with 8 bases fitting TRBD1. Germline CDR1 is SGHTA and CDR2 is FQGTGA. Losses at the gene ends were 3 bases for V and 1 base for J; bases not matched to a gene: 9. This CDR3 region has 17 residues. The CDR3 loop is CASSFGSPGQGTDTQYF. The CDR3 bases are TGTGCCAGCAGCTTTGGGTCCCCGGGACAGGGCACAGATACGCAGTATTTT. The variable domain in full, with the rest retrieved from reference TRBV7-3 and TRBJ2-3, is GAGVSQTPSNKVTEKGKYVELRCDPISGHTALYWYRQSLGQGPEFLIYFQGTGAADDSGLPNDRFFAVRPEGSVSTLKIQRTERGDSAVYLCASSFGSPGQGTDTQYFGPGTRLTVL.

CDR3 region: CASSKVWERTTPYEQYF. The CDR3 nucleotides read TGTGCCAGCAGCAAAGTGTGGGAGCGGACAACTCCCTACGAGCAGTACTTC. The chain combines TRBV21-1 with TRBJ2-7; the table's D gene call, TRBD1, was not cross checked with the DNA. TRBV21-1 is a known pseudogene. The CDR3 sequence is 17 residues long.

This chain connects TRBV5-1 to TRBJ2-3, with D perhaps TRBD1 or TRBD2 (5 bases each). Germline loops: CDR1 SGHRS, CDR2 YFSETQ. CDR3 size: 13 residues. V lost 6 bases and J lost 6, with 14 bases in between. The CDR3 DNA follows: TGCGCCAGCATGGGACCCCTGAGGGATACGCAGTATTTT. This translates into CASMGPLRDTQYF. Together with reference TRBV5-1 and TRBJ2-3, the CDR3 gives the full variable domain: KAGVTQTPRYLIKTRGQQVTLSCSPISGHRSVSWYQQTPGQGLQFLFEYFSETQRNKGNFPGRFSGRQFSNSRSEMNVSTLELGDSALYLCASMGPLRDTQYFGPGTRLTVL.

J is TRBJ2-1 and V is TRBV29-1; 14 positions agree with TRBD2. In germline, CDR1 is SQVTM, CDR2 ANQGSEA. V dropped 7 bases and J dropped 10; count of bases not matched to a gene: 6. CDR3 length: 13 amino acids. For the CDR3, the DNA is TGCAGCGCGTGGACTAGCGGGGGGTACGAGCAGTTCTTC. Amino acids: CSAWTSGGYEQFF.